Below are 18 T cell receptor beta chains sequenced from a single sample in a study of Graves' ophthalmopathy and Graves' hyperthyroidism. Amplifying from RNA transcripts, the study obtained TCR beta CDR3 regions. In the first round, RT-PCR was carried out with HTBI primers, and a multiplex PCR formed the second round. TCRdb re-called the multiplex PCR reads through MiXCR, storing one row per CDR3 protein. The sample yields about 620,000 distinct CDR3 sequences, about 24% seen once. The sample comprised peripheral blood. The receptors stem from a woman aged 18-29 years with stable Graves' hyperthyroidism. Some clones in this sample may be carry-over from other donors' samples.

The V and J genes are TRBV12-3 or TRBV12-4 and TRBJ2-7; 7 nucleotides agree with TRBD1. The CDR3 length is 15 residues. With 5 bases clipped from V and 0 bases from J, the junction kept 7 bases outside the gene matches. The CDR3 sequence is CASSPFTGASYEQYF. In nucleotides, the CDR3 is TGTGCCAGCAGTCCCTTCACAGGGGCCTCCTACGAGCAGTACTTC.

This clonotype was recorded a few times. V gene TRBV6-2 or TRBV6-3 combines with J gene TRBJ1-1, with a weak D call TRBD1 (6 bases). Trimming took off 6 bases at V and 11 bases at J, with 16 bases between the two ends. The CDR3 extends over 12 amino acids. Germline V gives CDR1 MNHEY, CDR2 SVGEGT. CDR3 nucleotides: TGTGCCAGCAGCACACAGGGAAGGTATGCTTTCTTT. The encoded protein is CASSTQGRYAFF.

This clonotype was seen many times. A much larger clone sits a single nucleotide away, making a read error possible. V usage is TRBV27 and J usage is TRBJ1-1, with 9 nucleotides matching TRBD1. The CDR3 is 16 amino acids. Per germline, CDR1 MNHEY and CDR2 SMNVEV (reference sequence). This CDR3 reads CASRRDRGFRDTEACF. CDR3 sequence (DNA): TGTGCCAGCAGGCGAGACAGGGGGTTTCGTGACACTGAAGCTTGCTTT.

This rearrangement joins TRBV12-3 or TRBV12-4 to TRBJ1-2, with D unresolved. The CDR3 has 13 amino acids. V shed 3 bases and J shed 4 bases, with 9 bases lying between them. In DNA form, the CDR3 reads TGTGCCAGCAGTTTGTGGGCATTCTATGGCTACACCTTC. It specifies CASSLWAFYGYTF.

The V gene is TRBV28, the J gene TRBJ1-2, with D hard to call. V lost 7 bases and J 2 bases, leaving 11 bases between the germline ends. This CDR3 comprises 13 residues. Germline V gene data show CDR1 as MDHEN and CDR2 as SYDVKM. The CDR3 bases are TGTGCCAGCAAGTGGGCGGTGAACTATGGCTACACCTTC. Amino acid sequence: CASKWAVNYGYTF.

This clonotype occurred many times. V gene TRBV12-3 or TRBV12-4 combines with J gene TRBJ1-1, with D perhaps matching TRBD1 (6 bases). V gave up 5 bases and J gave up 3 bases, with 13 bases separating them. The CDR3 sequence is 14 residues long. DNA of the CDR3: TGTGCCAGCAGTGTTCAGGAGGGGGACACTGAAGCTTTCTTT. It encodes CASSVQEGDTEAFF.

At least ten counts were recorded for this clonotype. The chain has TRBV5-1 and TRBJ1-1; TRBD1 matches at 7 bases. With V trimmed by 5 bases and J by 5 bases, 9 bases remained unmatched. The CDR3 extends over 14 amino acids. Germline V gives CDR1 SGHRS, CDR2 YFSETQ. DNA for the CDR3: TGCGCCAGCAGTTCAGGGGGAGGGTGGACTGAAGCTTTCTTT. Translation: CASSSGGGWTEAFF.

In this sample, this clonotype turned up many times. The chain couples TRBV30 to TRBJ1-6; a weak D match, TRBD1 (6 bases). V was trimmed by 5 bases and J by 7 bases, leaving 18 bases between them. From germline, CDR1 is GTSNPN and CDR2 SVGIG (reference sequence). The CDR3 is made up of 15 amino acids. DNA for the CDR3: TGTGCCTGGGGGGCGGGACACCTCAAGAATTCACCCCTCCACTTT. The encoded protein is CAWGAGHLKNSPLHF.

The sample holds a few counts of this clonotype. The J gene is TRBJ1-1, the V gene TRBV12-3 or TRBV12-4; 8 positions match TRBD1. J lost 3 bases, V lost 1 base, and 4 bases had no gene match. CDR3 length equals 15 residues. CDR3 coding DNA: TGTGCCAGCAGTTTAGGGACAGGGTTGGACACTGAAGCTTTCTTT. Protein: CASSLGTGLDTEAFF.

This clonotype was found many times. V usage is TRBV7-3 and J usage is TRBJ1-1; D call uncertain. The V gene's germline CDR1 is SGHTA and CDR2 FQGTGA. Trimming cost V 1 base and J 1 base, with 7 bases left between them. The CDR3 consists of 14 residues. The CDR3 region is CASSLIAGNTEAFF. The CDR3 DNA is TGTGCCAGCAGCTTAATTGCCGGGAACACTGAAGCTTTCTTT.

The chain uses TRBV6-1 and TRBJ1-1; 12 nucleotides match TRBD1. Germline lookup yields CDR1 MNHNS and CDR2 SASEGT. This CDR3 spans 15 amino acids. The V gene end was trimmed by 6 bases and the J gene end by 2 bases; junction bases not matched to a gene: 4. The CDR3, as DNA: TGTGCCAGCAGGGGACAGGGGGCTGGCAACACTGAAGCTTTCTTT. Amino acid sequence: CASRGQGAGNTEAFF.

The count of this clonotype is one. The rearrangement links TRBV6-5 to TRBJ2-7; perhaps TRBD1 as D (6 bases). V lost 2 bases, J lost 6 bases, and 8 bases lay in between. Germline lookup yields CDR1 MNHEY and CDR2 SVGAGI. The CDR3 is 12 amino acids. CDR3 loop: CASSYPGAEQYF. CDR3 sequence (DNA): TGTGCCAGCAGTTACCCAGGGGCCGAGCAGTACTTC.

This clonotype was recorded at least ten times. The chain carries TRBV19 and TRBJ1-5; 8 nucleotides agree with TRBD1. Losses at the gene ends were 4 bases for V and 7 bases for J; bases not matched to a gene: 3. The CDR3 runs to 13 residues. Germline lookup yields CDR1 LNHDA and CDR2 SQIVND (reference sequence). CDR3 protein: CASSTGQGQPQHF. CDR3 sequence (DNA): TGTGCCAGTAGTACCGGACAGGGCCAGCCCCAGCATTTT.

The chain links TRBV11-2 to TRBJ1-1; D call uncertain. This CDR3 is 12 amino acids long. In germline, CDR1 is SGHAT, CDR2 FQNNGV. V gave up 5 bases and J gave up 5 bases, with 9 bases separating them. DNA of the CDR3: TGTGCCAGCAGCCCGGACGTGACTGAAGCTTTCTTT. Protein: CASSPDVTEAFF. The entire variable domain, with the rest obtained from reference TRBV11-2 and TRBJ1-1, is as follows: EAGVAQSPRYKIIEKRQSVAFWCNPISGHATLYWYQQILGQGPKLLIQFQNNGVVDDSQLPKDRFSAERLKGVDSTLKIQPAKLEDSAVYLCASSPDVTEAFFGQGTRLTVV.

This clonotype has a count of ten or more. The chain is built from TRBV2 and TRBJ1-2; 7 positions agree with TRBD1. Germline CDR1 SNHLY, CDR2 FYNNEI. With 6 bases clipped from V and 4 bases from J, the junction kept 5 bases outside the gene matches. This CDR3 spans 13 amino acids. The DNA for the CDR3 is TGTGCCAGCAGGTACAGGGACAGCTATGGCTACACCTTC. Translated: CASRYRDSYGYTF.

This sequence joins TRBV20-1 and TRBJ1-5; D possibly corresponds to TRBD1 (5 bases). CDR1 and CDR2 (germline): DFQATT, SNEGSKA (reference sequence). V was trimmed by 6 bases and J by 4 bases, leaving 19 bases between them. The CDR3 runs 15 residues. The chain's CDR3 is CSAMGTPTPNQPQHF. CDR3 coding DNA: TGCAGTGCGATGGGGACGCCAACCCCTAATCAGCCCCAGCATTTT.

This clonotype occurred many times. The chain has TRBV12-5 and TRBJ1-1, with D tentatively TRBD1 (6 bases). V shed 0 bases and J shed 2 bases, with 22 bases lying between them. The V gene's germline CDR1 is LGHNT and CDR2 FRNRAP. This CDR3 region has 19 residues. The CDR3, as DNA: TGTGCTAGTGGTTTGGTCCCCCTGGGGCAGGGGAACGAAAACACTGAAGCTTTCTTT. It encodes CASGLVPLGQGNENTEAFF.

This clonotype was recorded at least ten times. This chain joins TRBV12-3 or TRBV12-4 and TRBJ2-5; no definite D call. V was clipped by 8 bases and J by 4 bases, with 14 bases between them. The CDR3 runs to 13 residues. CDR3 in DNA: TGTGCCAGCGGGGTGCGGAATGGAGAGACCCAGTACTTC. This encodes CASGVRNGETQYF.